One T cell receptor (beta chain) is described in this entry. Profiled with immunoSEQ multiplex PCR; TCRdb holds only in-frame clones, not every one. The sample yields approximately 250,000 clones, more than 70% seen once. The data were taken from a study of blood T cell repertoires in COVID-19. The wider study: Collection of acute and convalescent COVID-19 samples took place in the United States, Italy and Spain.

The CDR3 consists of 15 residues. V shed 5 bases and J 6 bases; nucleotides not matched to a gene: 7. CDR1 and CDR2 from the germline V gene are SGHNT and YYREEE (reference sequence). The source of this sequence is a woman aged 55-70 years in a cohort exposed to, infected with or recovered from COVID-19 (not recorded which). The chain links TRBV5-4 to TRBJ2-2, with TRBD2 identical over 10 bases. Material: PBMCs or T cells enriched from blood (not recorded which). CDR3 sequence: CASSHGTSVSGELFF. The CDR3 DNA follows: TGTGCCAGCAGTCACGGGACTAGCGTGTCCGGGGAGCTGTTTTTT.